The clone carrying this T cell receptor beta chain was recorded at least ten times. Trimming took off 3 bases at V and 3 bases at J, with 12 bases between the two ends. Germline V gene data show CDR1 as DFQATT and CDR2 as SNEGSKA (reference sequence). The CDR3 runs to 14 residues. Time point noted: pre-sensitization, week 0. The treatment was: therapeutic diphenylcyclopropenone sensitization with weekly scalp DPC. MiXCR, applied by TCRdb to the RACE reads, yields one record per CDR3 protein. The data show about 380,000 distinct CDR3 sequences, with 4% to 6% seen just once and roughly 2.6% held by the top ten. The data belong to a study of human T cells and chemical hapten exposure. Study-level background: Patches with 0.01% DPC went on the upper back, and the tests were read at 6 days.

The sequence was obtained from a woman aged 50 to 60 with alopecia areata. Some clones in this sample may be carry-over from other donors' samples. The source was whole blood, collected in connection with sensitization to the hapten diphenylcyclopropenone (DPC). The gene calls are TRBV20-1 and TRBJ2-1; D unclear. DNA of the CDR3: TGCAGTGCTAGCCTCTCTAGTAGCTACAATGAGCAGTTCTTC. Translation: CSASLSSSYNEQFF.